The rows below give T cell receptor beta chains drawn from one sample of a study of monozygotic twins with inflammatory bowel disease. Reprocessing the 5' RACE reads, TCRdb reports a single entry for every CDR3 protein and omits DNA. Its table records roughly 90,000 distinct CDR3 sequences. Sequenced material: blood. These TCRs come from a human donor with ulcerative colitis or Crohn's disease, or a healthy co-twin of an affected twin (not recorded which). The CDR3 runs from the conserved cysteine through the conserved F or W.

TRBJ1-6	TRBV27	CASTPAGNRPNSPLHF
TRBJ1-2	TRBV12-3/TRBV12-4	CASSYRGKVGYTF
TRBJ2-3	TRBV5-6	CASSSRTSGGAWVDTQYF
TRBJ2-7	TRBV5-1	CASSQMTGGDSYEQYF
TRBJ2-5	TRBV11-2	CASSPNAGVQYF
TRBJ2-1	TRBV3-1	CASSQDIEGYNEQFF
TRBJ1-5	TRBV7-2	CASSEQTGGRNQPQHF
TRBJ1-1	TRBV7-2	CASSSVGVWNTEAFF
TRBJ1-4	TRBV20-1	CSARDQGGDEKLFF
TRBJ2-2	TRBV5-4	CASSSRVGGGPGELFF
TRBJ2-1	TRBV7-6	CASSLDSGGGTKDEQFF
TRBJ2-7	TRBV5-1	CASSLSVRGSYEQYF
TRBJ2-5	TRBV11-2	CASSPGQASPTGTQYF
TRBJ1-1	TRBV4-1	CASSPPKWATEAFF